A single sample is the source of the 5 T cell receptor beta chains below, sequenced in a study of blood T cell repertoires in COVID-19. The protocol was immunoSEQ multiplex PCR, while the TCRdb copy is restricted to in-frame clones and leaves out a portion. The sample records roughly 200,000 clones, roughly four fifths being singletons. The sequenced sample was peripheral blood. These receptors were taken from a woman older than 75 with COVID-19, enrolled during active disease.

The chain employs TRBV5-1 and TRBJ1-4; 9 bases match TRBD1. The trim removed 4 bases at V and 8 bases at J, leaving 3 bases unmatched. The CDR3 has 13 residues. Germline V CDR1 and CDR2: SGHRS, YFSETQ. The CDR3 DNA sequence: TGCGCCAGCAGCGGACAGGGGCAGGAAAAACTGTTTTTT. Translating gives CASSGQGQEKLFF. The variable domain in full, completed from reference TRBV5-1 and TRBJ1-4, reads KAGVTQTPRYLIKTRGQQVTLSCSPISGHRSVSWYQQTPGQGLQFLFEYFSETQRNKGNFPGRFSGRQFSNSRSEMNVSTLELGDSALYLCASSGQGQEKLFFGSGTQLSVL.

The rearrangement uses TRBV4-3 and TRBJ1-2; D may be TRBD1 (6 bases). V lost 0 bases and J lost 1, with 12 bases in between. Germline-derived CDR1 and CDR2 are LGHNA and YSLEER. The CDR3 is 16 amino acids. DNA for the CDR3: TGCGCCAGCAGCCAAGATCTGACAGGACTTAACTATGGCTACACCTTC. It yields the protein CASSQDLTGLNYGYTF.

The rearrangement joins TRBV5-1 to TRBJ1-5; D unresolved. The germline V and J ends were trimmed by 0 bases and 6 bases, with 10 bases remaining between them. The CDR3 runs 14 residues. CDR1 SGHRS and CDR2 YFSETQ come from the germline V gene. This CDR3 reads CASSLGGAGQPQHF. CDR3 nucleotides: TGCGCCAGCAGCTTGGGAGGAGCCGGTCAGCCCCAGCATTTT.

CDR3 sequence (DNA): TGTGCCAGCTCCCTCCAGGGGATCGGGGATAGCAATCAGCCCCAGCATTTT. Translation gives CASSLQGIGDSNQPQHF. The V and J genes are TRBV18 and TRBJ1-5; weak D call: TRBD1 (6 bases). Germline lookup yields CDR1 KGHSH and CDR2 LQKENI. V was trimmed by 6 bases and J by 0 bases, leaving 18 bases between them. The CDR3 has 17 residues. Drawing the rest from reference TRBV18 and TRBJ1-5, the complete variable domain is NAGVMQNPRHLVRRRGQEARLRCSPMKGHSHVYWYRQLPEEGLKFMVYLQKENIIDESGMPKERFSAEFPKEGPSILRIQQVVRGDSAAYFCASSLQGIGDSNQPQHFGDGTRLSIL.

This clone was seen only once. The rearrangement links TRBV6-5 to TRBJ1-1; D not resolved. In germline, CDR1 is MNHEY, CDR2 SVGAGI. The CDR3 consists of 13 residues. V lost 6 bases to trimming and J lost 7 bases, with 15 bases between them. The CDR3 sequence: CASSSIGRDEAFF. The CDR3 region has the DNA TGTGCCAGCAGCTCGATTGGACGGGATGAAGCTTTCTTT.